The present T cell receptor beta chain was sequenced within a study of cytomegalovirus exposure and HLA in healthy donors. Points from the study as a whole: In a later analysis, HLA-associated beta chains showed higher expansion and lower generation probabilities than comparable chains. Analysis was carried out at a later point, and it linked a missense DCLRE1C variant to TCR beta V- and J-gene trimming. According to an earlier analysis, most TCR beta V segments yielded productive rearrangements about 90% or about 30% of the time.

Of note for this clone: Its antigen is still unknown.

PCR primers comprised 60 Vbeta and 13 Jbeta primers. Clones were read by immunoSEQ multiplex PCR, and TCRdb kept only the in-frame ones, dropping some. In the table there are some 100,000 clones, 84% of which are singletons. The study sampled nominally healthy donors, though unrecorded immune exposures were likely. CDR3 length: 16 residues. The germline V gene has CDR1 SGHTA and CDR2 FQGTGA. Losses at the gene ends were 5 bases for V and 5 bases for J; bases not matched to a gene: 13. The clonotype comes from a woman under 30 in good health and CMV-seronegative. The sequenced material came from PBMCs. This chain links TRBV7-3 with TRBJ2-5; TRBD2 aligns across 8 bases. The CDR3 bases are TGTGCCAGCAGCCGCGGGGAAGCGGGAGAGGGGGAGACCCAGTACTTC. Translated: CASSRGEAGEGETQYF.